This T cell receptor (beta chain) appears in the sequencing data of a study of T cell repertoires in cytomegalovirus infection. TCRdb re-called the reads through MiXCR, storing one row per CDR3 protein. The sample holds under 200,000 distinct CDR3 sequences, roughly a sixth seen once. V lost 5 bases and J lost 0; bases outside the gene matches: 6. This CDR3 region has 15 residues. CDR1 and CDR2 (germline): SEHNR, FQNEAQ (reference sequence). The receptor comes from a human donor in good health (CMV status not recorded). Some clones in this sample may be carry-over from other donors' samples. This chain links TRBV7-9 with TRBJ1-2; the match to TRBD1 covers 7 bases. Specimen: CD8+ T cells from PBMCs. CDR3 DNA: TGTGCCAGCAGCAGAGGACAGGATACTAACTATGGCTACACCTTC. Translating gives CASSRGQDTNYGYTF.